These 12 T cell receptor beta chains were sequenced from one sample in a study of T cell changes during pregnancy in multiple sclerosis. Profiled with immunoSEQ multiplex PCR; TCRdb holds only in-frame clones, not every one. This sample has approximately 71,000 clones, with 90% to 95% found just once. The sequencing used peripheral blood, collected in the third trimester of pregnancy. Receptor source: a female donor with multiple sclerosis, enrolled in a pregnancy study.

The gene calls are TRBV10-3 and TRBJ1-2; D gene uncertain. Trimming took off 2 bases at V and 3 bases at J, with 16 bases between the two ends. CDR1 ENHRY and CDR2 SYGVKD come from the germline V gene. There are 16 residues in the CDR3. The CDR3 is CAISETRGGVDYGYTF. Here the CDR3 DNA reads TGTGCCATCAGTGAGACGCGGGGAGGAGTTGACTATGGCTACACCTTC.

The rearrangement links TRBV6-1 to TRBJ2-5; no clear D. Germline CDR1 MNHNS, CDR2 SASEGT. The CDR3 is 14 residues long. The V end was cut by 2 bases, the J end by 5 bases, with 12 bases between. CDR3 DNA: TGTGCCAGCAGTGAAACGCTGATGCGGGAGACCCAGTACTTC. Protein sequence: CASSETLMRETQYF.

The gene calls are TRBV28 and TRBJ2-7, with 8 bases identical to TRBD1. The CDR3 contains 16 residues. After removal of 5 bases from V and 5 bases from J, the junction contained 14 bases not matched to a gene. CDR1 and CDR2 (germline): MDHEN, SYDVKM. The CDR3 DNA sequence: TGTGCCAGCAGTCCCTCAGGCCAGGGGGCGTTGCACGAGCAGTACTTC. Protein product: CASSPSGQGALHEQYF. The full variable domain, rest sourced from reference TRBV28 and TRBJ2-7, is DVKVTQSSRYLVKRTGEKVFLECVQDMDHENMFWYRQDPGLGLRLIYFSYDVKMKEKGDIPEGYSVSREKKERFSLILESASTNQTSMYLCASSPSGQGALHEQYFGPGTRLTVT.

V is TRBV4-2 and J is TRBJ1-5; D uncertain. V was cut by 0 bases and J by 4 bases, with 10 bases left in between. This CDR3 has 15 residues. The V gene's germline CDR1 is LGHNA and CDR2 YNFKEQ. This CDR3 is CASSQDPGRNQPQHF. The CDR3 region has the DNA TGTGCCAGCAGCCAAGATCCAGGCCGGAATCAGCCCCAGCATTTT.

This chain connects TRBV6-5 to TRBJ1-5; possible D gene TRBD1, 5 bases. The CDR3 extends over 14 amino acids. Between the trimmed V and J ends, which lost 2 bases and 7 bases, there was a span of 12 bases. Per the germline V gene, CDR1 is MNHEY and CDR2 is SVGAGI. The CDR3 DNA reads TGTGCCAGCAGTTACCCCAGGGAGGCCCAGCCCCAGCATTTT. Protein product: CASSYPREAQPQHF.

This chain connects TRBV7-2 to TRBJ2-7, with 11 bases lining up with TRBD2. V lost 5 bases to trimming and J lost 3 bases; unmatched junction nucleotides: 12. From germline, CDR1 is SGHTA and CDR2 FQGNSA. This CDR3 has 17 residues. Written as DNA, the CDR3 is TGTGCCAGCAGCCTCCCGGGACTAGCGGTGGGGAACTACGAGCAGTACTTC. Translating gives CASSLPGLAVGNYEQYF.

The chain recombines TRBV4-1 with TRBJ1-5, with D perhaps TRBD1 (6 bases). Trimming took 0 bases from V and 1 from J, leaving 7 bases between them. The CDR3 is made up of 15 amino acids. The germline V gene has CDR1 MGHRA and CDR2 YSYEKL. The CDR3 spells CASSQDRGSNQPQHF. CDR3 nucleotides: TGCGCCAGCAGCCAAGACAGGGGCAGCAATCAGCCCCAGCATTTT.

This chain links TRBV10-3 with TRBJ1-5, with D perhaps TRBD1 (6 bases). Germline V gene data show CDR1 as ENHRY and CDR2 as SYGVKD. Trimming removed 3 bases at V and 6 bases at J, with 9 bases between. This CDR3 has 13 residues. Written as DNA, the CDR3 is TGTGCCATCAGTGACAGGGGAAGTCAGCCCCAGCATTTT. Residues: CAISDRGSQPQHF.

Written as DNA, the CDR3 is TGTGCCAGCTCACCCCCGACAGGGGGCGAAGGCGAGCAGTACTTC. Its protein product is CASSPPTGGEGEQYF. The gene calls are TRBV18 and TRBJ2-7; 10 nucleotides align to TRBD1. With 3 bases clipped from V and 6 bases from J, the junction kept 8 bases outside the gene matches. Germline V gene lookup returns CDR1 KGHSH and CDR2 LQKENI. The CDR3 has 15 residues.

V gene TRBV2 combines with J gene TRBJ2-3; 7 bases line up with TRBD1. Germline V CDR1 and CDR2: SNHLY, FYNNEI. The CDR3 spans 14 residues. V shed 8 bases, J shed 5 bases, and the junction held 10 bases outside the gene matches. DNA for the CDR3: TGTGCCAGCTCCTTAAGGGGGCGTTTAGATACGCAGTATTTT. This sequence encodes CASSLRGRLDTQYF. The complete variable domain, with remaining parts taken from reference TRBV2 and TRBJ2-3, reads EPEVTQTPSHQVTQMGQEVILRCVPISNHLYFYWYRQILGQKVEFLVSFYNNEISEKSEIFDDQFSVERPDGSNFTLKIRSTKLEDSAMYFCASSLRGRLDTQYFGPGTRLTVL.

The chain carries TRBV27 and TRBJ2-1; D possibly corresponds to TRBD2 (5 bases). Trimming cost V 0 bases and J 8 bases, with 20 bases left between them. CDR3 length: 17 amino acids. CDR1 is MNHEY and CDR2 is SMNVEV in the germline V gene (reference sequence). The CDR3 DNA follows: TGTGCCAGCAGTTTATCGGCGCTCGACTACATCATCTATGAGCAGTTCTTC. Encoded protein: CASSLSALDYIIYEQFF.

The chain couples TRBV5-5 to TRBJ1-5; no clear D. Germline V gives CDR1 SGHKS, CDR2 YYEKEE (reference sequence). The CDR3 runs to 14 residues. Deletions cut 1 base from V and 6 bases from J, with 11 bases between. Written as DNA, the CDR3 is TGTGCCAGCAGCTTGCTCCTAAAACCTCAGCCCCAGCATTTT. Translated: CASSLLLKPQPQHF. The complete variable domain, with remaining parts taken from reference TRBV5-5 and TRBJ1-5, reads DAGVTQSPTHLIKTRGQQVTLRCSPISGHKSVSWYQQVLGQGPQFIFQYYEKEERGRGNFPDRFSARQFPNYSSELNVNALLLGDSALYLCASSLLLKPQPQHFGDGTRLSIL.